The sequence of this TCR beta chain was determined in a study of identifying expanded T cells in peripheral blood. Here immunoSEQ multiplex PCR was the method, and the copy in TCRdb shows in-frame clones only, minus some. The sample yields under 90,000 clones, approximately 89% seen once. Germline CDR1 reads KGHSH; CDR2 reads LQKENI. This CDR3 has 15 amino acids. The V gene lost 1 base and the J gene lost 3 bases, with 10 bases spanning the gap. As to this clone: No antigen is known for it.

Study-wide points: Clone count variance between roughly two-week samples rose with total template count.

This TCR was recovered from a person between 18 and 70 years old in good health. V and J are TRBV18 and TRBJ2-1, with D hard to call. The sequenced sample was blood. In DNA, the CDR3 is TGTGCCAGCTCACCACAAGCTCGGCTCTACAATGAGCAGTTCTTC. Encoded protein: CASSPQARLYNEQFF.